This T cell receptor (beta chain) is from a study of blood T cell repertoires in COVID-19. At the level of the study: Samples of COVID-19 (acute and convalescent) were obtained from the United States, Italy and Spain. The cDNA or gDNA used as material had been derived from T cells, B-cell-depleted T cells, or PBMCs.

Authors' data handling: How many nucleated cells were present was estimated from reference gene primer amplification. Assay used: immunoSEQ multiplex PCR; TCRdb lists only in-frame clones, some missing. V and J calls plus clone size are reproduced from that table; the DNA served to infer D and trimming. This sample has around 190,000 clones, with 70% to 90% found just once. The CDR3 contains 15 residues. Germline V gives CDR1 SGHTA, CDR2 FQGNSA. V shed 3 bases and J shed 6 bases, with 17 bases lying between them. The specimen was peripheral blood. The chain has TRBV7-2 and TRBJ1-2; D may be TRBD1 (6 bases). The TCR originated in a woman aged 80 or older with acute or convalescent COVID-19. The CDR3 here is CASSFRSLQGDGYTF. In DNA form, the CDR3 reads TGTGCCAGCAGCTTCCGGTCCTTACAGGGCGATGGCTACACCTTC.